This TCR beta chain was found in a study of regulatory T cells in long-lasting Graves disease (dated by TCRdb to the early 2020s). Describing the broader study: To count as having persistent Graves' disease, a patient had to have received antithyroid drug treatment for over 5 years with TSH receptor autoantibodies remaining persistently positive. This study used TCR sequencing and RNA sequencing of peripheral blood to compare persistent Graves' disease patients against newly diagnosed Graves' disease patients. The study was conducted in China and was registered as a clinical trial. A total of about 33 samples underwent TCR sequencing, from about 13 patients with persistent Graves' disease and 20 or so patients with newly diagnosed Graves' disease. On average, persistent Graves' disease patients in the clinical cohort had been on antithyroid drugs for approximately ten years.

Here is what the overall study found, with its caveats: Lower TCR Shannon entropy and fewer highly expanded clones were observed in persistent Graves' disease patients than in newly diagnosed patients, which suggested clonal expansion. The small sample size was acknowledged by the authors as a limitation that may reduce accuracy. Persistent patients shared more public clonotypes among themselves (2,741) than newly diagnosed patients did (about 970). Peripheral blood alone was examined, since thyroid tissue, which constituted the primary lesion, could not be accessed. TRBV28, TRBJ1-2 and TRBJ2-5 were preferentially used in persistent disease, while TRBV20-1 and TRBJ2-1 were favored in newly diagnosed disease. Sequencing and analysis were restricted to the TCR beta chain.

Libraries were constructed by multiplex PCR. Data came from an Illumina HiSeq 4000. iRepertoire HTBI primers and Arm-PCR amplification of CDR3 regions were used to construct TCR beta libraries. Before sequencing, the PCR products underwent gel purification. The paper's processing steps were these. Gene usage analysis of CDR3 amino acid clonotypes used the 55 to 80 TRBV and about 13 TRBJ segments found across samples. COPE and FqMerger were used to merge the filtered high-quality paired reads into contigs. BLAST was used to align contigs to the IMGT TRBV, TRBD and TRBJ reference genes, and CDR3 was defined following IMGT. Any clonotype with a frequency above 0.1% was counted as a highly expanded clone. Shannon entropy served as the measure of repertoire diversity, while the Gini coefficient captured V-J evenness. A clonotype was considered public if more than one individual shared it. TCRdb reprocessed the public reads (quality trimming at Q25 with fastp, clone calling with MiXCR) and kept in-frame beta chains. Every entry covers one CDR3 protein and lists the most common genes and DNA from its rows. What appears here as the V and J calls and clone size reflects TCRdb's work, not the paper's. The sample yields some 470,000 distinct CDR3 sequences; around a fifth were counted once. Approximately 6.4% of the sample is taken by the ten largest.

About this clonotype itself: The specificity of this receptor is unknown. Base-call qualities are not available, and no considerably larger clone is one nucleotide away.

Taken from cysteine to phenylalanine, the CDR3 has 16 residues. The DNA shown is the 48-base CDR3, in frame from base 1. The germline V gene provides CDR1 SGHVS and CDR2 FQNEAQ. Germline trimming: 5 bases from V, 7 bases from J; junction bases outside gene matches: 8. Taken with the paper, the label for time point translates to: persistent/refractory GD, antithyroid drugs over 5 years with positive TRAb. For both TCR sequencing and RNA sequencing, RNA was extracted from PBMCs in TRIzol. The diagnosis of Graves' disease followed American Thyroid Association guidelines. Patients were recruited from an endocrinology department in Xi'an, China. Each patient gave approximately 8.8 milliliters of peripheral blood, collected in an EDTA anticoagulant tube. PBMCs were isolated by Ficoll Paque Plus density gradient separation without further T cell sorting. RNA quality was checked with an Agilent 2100 Bioanalyzer and agarose gel, and concentration with a NanoDrop 2000.

This sequence was found in a female donor with Graves disease. The sequence links TRBV7-8 to TRBJ2-2, and 12 junctional nucleotides match TRBD2. The input for sequencing was peripheral blood mononuclear cells (PBMCs), taken when the disease was refractory, from a patient treated with antithyroid drugs. The DNA reads as follows: TGTGCCAGCAGCCAAATACTAGCGGGAGGAATCGGGGAGCTGTTTTTT. Its protein reads: CASSQILAGGIGELFF.